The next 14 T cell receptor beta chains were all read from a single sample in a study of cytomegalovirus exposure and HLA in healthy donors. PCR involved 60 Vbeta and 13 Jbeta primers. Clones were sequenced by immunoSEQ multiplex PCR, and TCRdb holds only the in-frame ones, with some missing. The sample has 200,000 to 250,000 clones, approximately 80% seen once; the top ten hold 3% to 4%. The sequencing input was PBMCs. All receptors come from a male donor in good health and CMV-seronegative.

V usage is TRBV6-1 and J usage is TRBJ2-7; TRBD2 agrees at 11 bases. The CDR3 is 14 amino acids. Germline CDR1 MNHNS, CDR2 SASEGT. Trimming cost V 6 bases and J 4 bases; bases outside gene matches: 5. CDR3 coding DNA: TGTGCCAGCAGCGTCTTAGCGGGAGGGTACGAGCAGTACTTC. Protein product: CASSVLAGGYEQYF.

CDR3 residues: CASSSRQGPYEQYF. CDR3 DNA: TGTGCCAGCAGCTCTCGACAGGGACCCTACGAGCAGTACTTC. The chain couples TRBV5-6 to TRBJ2-7, with 7 bases fitting TRBD1. CDR1 is SGHDT and CDR2 is YYEEEE in the germline V gene. The CDR3 has 14 residues. The junction had 5 bases not matched to a gene; V was cut back by 3 bases and J by 2 bases.

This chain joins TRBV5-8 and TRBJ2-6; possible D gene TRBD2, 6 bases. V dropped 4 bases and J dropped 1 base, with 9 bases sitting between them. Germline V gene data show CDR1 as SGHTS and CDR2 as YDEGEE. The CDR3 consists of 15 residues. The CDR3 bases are TGTGCCAGCAGCCGCGGGGATTCTGGGGCCAACGTCCTGACTTTC. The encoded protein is CASSRGDSGANVLTF.

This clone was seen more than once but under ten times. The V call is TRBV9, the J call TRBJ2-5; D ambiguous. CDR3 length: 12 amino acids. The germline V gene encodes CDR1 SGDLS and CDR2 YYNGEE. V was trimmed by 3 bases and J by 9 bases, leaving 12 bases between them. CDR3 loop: CASSAPRGAQYF. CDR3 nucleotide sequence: TGTGCCAGCAGCGCCCCCCGTGGAGCCCAGTACTTC. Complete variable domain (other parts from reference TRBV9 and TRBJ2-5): DSGVTQTPKHLITATGQRVTLRCSPRSGDLSVYWYQQSLDQGLQFLIQYYNGEERAKGNILERFSAQQFPDLHSELNLSSLELGDSALYFCASSAPRGAQYFGPGTRLLVL.

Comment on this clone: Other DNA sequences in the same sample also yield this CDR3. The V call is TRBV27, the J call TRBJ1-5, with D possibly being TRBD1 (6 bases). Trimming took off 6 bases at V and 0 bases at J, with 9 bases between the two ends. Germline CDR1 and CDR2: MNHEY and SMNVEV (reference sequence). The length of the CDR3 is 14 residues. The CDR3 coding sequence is TGTGCCAGCAGACAGGGTTATAGCAATCAGCCCCAGCATTTT. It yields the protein CASRQGYSNQPQHF.

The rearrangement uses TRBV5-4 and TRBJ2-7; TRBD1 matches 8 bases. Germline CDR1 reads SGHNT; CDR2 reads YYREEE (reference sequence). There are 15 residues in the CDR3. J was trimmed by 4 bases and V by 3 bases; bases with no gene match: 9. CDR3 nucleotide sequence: TGTGCCAGCAGCTCCCAGGGGGCCCCCGATTACGAGCAGTACTTC. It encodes CASSSQGAPDYEQYF.

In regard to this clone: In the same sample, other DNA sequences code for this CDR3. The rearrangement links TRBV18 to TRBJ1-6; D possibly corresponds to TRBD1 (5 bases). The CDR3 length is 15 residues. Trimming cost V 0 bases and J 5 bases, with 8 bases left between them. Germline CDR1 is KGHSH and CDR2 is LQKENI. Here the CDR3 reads CASSPPSGDNSPLHF. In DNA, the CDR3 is TGTGCCAGCTCACCACCGTCGGGGGATAATTCACCCCTCCACTTT.

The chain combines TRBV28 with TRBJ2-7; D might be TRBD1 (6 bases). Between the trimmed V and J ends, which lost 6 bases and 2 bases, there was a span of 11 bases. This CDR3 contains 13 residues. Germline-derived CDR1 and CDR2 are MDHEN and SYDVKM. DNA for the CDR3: TGTGCCAGCAGATGGGGACACCCCTACGAGCAGTACTTC. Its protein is CASRWGHPYEQYF.

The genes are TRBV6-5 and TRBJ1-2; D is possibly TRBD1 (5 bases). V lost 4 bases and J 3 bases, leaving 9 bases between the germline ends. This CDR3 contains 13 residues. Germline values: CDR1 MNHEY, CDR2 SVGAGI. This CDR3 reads CASSWGLDYGYTF. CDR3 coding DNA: TGTGCCAGCAGTTGGGGCCTTGACTATGGCTACACCTTC.

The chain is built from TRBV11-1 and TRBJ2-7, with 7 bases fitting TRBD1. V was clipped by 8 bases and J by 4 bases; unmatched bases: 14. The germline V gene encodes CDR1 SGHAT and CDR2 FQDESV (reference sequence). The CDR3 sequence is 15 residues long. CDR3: CASAITAGGRYEQYF. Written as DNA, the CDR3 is TGTGCCAGCGCCATCACGGCAGGGGGTCGGTACGAGCAGTACTTC.

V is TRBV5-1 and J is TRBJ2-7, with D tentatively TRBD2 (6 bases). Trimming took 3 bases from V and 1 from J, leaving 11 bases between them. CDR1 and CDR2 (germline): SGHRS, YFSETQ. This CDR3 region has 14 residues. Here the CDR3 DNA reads TGCGCCAGCAGCTGGAGGGAAGCGTCCTACGAGCAGTACTTC. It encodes CASSWREASYEQYF.

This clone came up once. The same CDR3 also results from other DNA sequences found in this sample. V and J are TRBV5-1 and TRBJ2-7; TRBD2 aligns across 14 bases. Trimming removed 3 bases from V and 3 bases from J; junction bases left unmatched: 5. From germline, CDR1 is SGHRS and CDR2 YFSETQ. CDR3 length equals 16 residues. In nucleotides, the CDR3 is TGCGCCAGCAGCTCGGGACTAGCGGGAGCAAGCTACGAGCAGTACTTC. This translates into CASSSGLAGASYEQYF.

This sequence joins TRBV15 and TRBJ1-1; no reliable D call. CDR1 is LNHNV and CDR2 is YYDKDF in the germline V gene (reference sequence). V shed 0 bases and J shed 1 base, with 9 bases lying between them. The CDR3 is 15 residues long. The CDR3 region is CATSRDFAGNTEAFF. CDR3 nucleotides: TGTGCCACCAGCAGAGACTTCGCGGGGAACACTGAAGCTTTCTTT.

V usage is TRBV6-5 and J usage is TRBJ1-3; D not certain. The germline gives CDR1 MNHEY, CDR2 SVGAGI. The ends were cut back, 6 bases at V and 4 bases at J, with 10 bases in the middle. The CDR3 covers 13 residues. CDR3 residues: CASRRLEGNTIYF. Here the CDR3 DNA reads TGTGCCAGCAGACGGTTGGAGGGAAACACCATATATTTT.